Listed below are T cell receptor beta chains from one sample, sequenced in a study of T-cell reconstitution after alpha-beta-depleted transplantation in children. TCRdb ran MiXCR on the PCR reads and lists one entry per CDR3 protein. Of some 550,000 distinct CDR3 sequences listed, 20% to 25% were seen once; the top ten hold roughly 14%. The sequencing here drew on PBMCs, mostly from graft donor cells, taken 360 days after TCRalphabeta/CD19-depleted stem cell transplant. The receptors originated from a boy in the first two years of life who had a stem cell transplant for acute myeloid leukemia, so the T cells may come from the graft donor. CDR3s leave out the opening cysteine and the closing phenylalanine or tryptophan. Fields, in order: V gene, clone size, J gene, CDR3 protein. Only some rows state a clone size, as once, few, many or a class for expanded clones.

TRBV27	many	TRBJ2-3	ASSWSGSTDTQY
TRBV20-1	.	TRBJ2-7	SASTLAGGAYEQY
TRBV29-1	.	TRBJ2-5	SVEGSSGGDGETQY
TRBV20-1	many	TRBJ1-1	SAKYRVRTEAF
TRBV15	.	TRBJ2-1	ATSRGAGSSYNEQF
TRBV15	.	TRBJ2-1	ATSRVRQGAHNEQF
TRBV12-3/TRBV12-4	many	TRBJ2-3	ASSLGLRTPDTQY
TRBV6-5	.	TRBJ2-7	ASSYSGVDRAYYEQY
TRBV5-6	many	TRBJ2-1	ASRGGTVRF
TRBV20-1	many	TRBJ2-1	SASRLAGYNEQF
TRBV6-2/TRBV6-3	many	TRBJ2-1	ASKVSRTAYNEQF
TRBV5-1	.	TRBJ2-1	ASSFLFGGRNNEQF
TRBV6-2/TRBV6-3	few	TRBJ2-1	ASSLSSPANEQF
TRBV10-3	.	TRBJ2-5	AIPYRGARETQY
TRBV7-8	.	TRBJ1-1	ASSLEIVGTGNTEAF
TRBV12-3/TRBV12-4	many	TRBJ2-5	ASGGETQY
TRBV7-6	.	TRBJ2-6	ASSLGPGGGANVLT
TRBV7-2	many	TRBJ2-7	ASTLRLAGDYEQY
TRBV15	.	TRBJ2-5	ATSTTKRGGQETQY
TRBV6-1	.	TRBJ1-4	ASRAGPATNEKLF
TRBV5-5	.	TRBJ2-1	ASSLAVLGLIYNEQF
TRBV12-3/TRBV12-4	many	TRBJ1-5	ASSPDGHSNQPQH
TRBV6-1	.	TRBJ1-1	ASKGTGRAGSEAF
TRBV7-7	many	TRBJ2-3	ASSRTTTDTQY
TRBV7-2	many	TRBJ2-5	ASSFGPQETQY
TRBV5-1	many	TRBJ2-3	ASSLFRSTDTQY
TRBV20-1	many	TRBJ2-3	SASAPYHSTDTQY
TRBV7-2	few	TRBJ2-7	ASSLEAWGSYEQY
TRBV4-3	.	TRBJ2-1	ASSLVKGARNEQF
TRBV28	many	TRBJ1-1	ASSPFRTADTEAF
TRBV20-1	.	TRBJ1-5	SASDRDTLGYSLGGRPQH
TRBV5-5	.	TRBJ2-5	ASSFASGRRAQETQY
TRBV29-1	.	TRBJ1-1	SVEGLDRGSEAF
TRBV5-6	few	TRBJ2-3	ASSGDQGGADTQY
TRBV27	.	TRBJ2-1	ASPGGPRAYNEQF
TRBV5-1	.	TRBJ2-3	ASSFTAGVPTDTQY
TRBV4-1	many	TRBJ1-1	ASSQDRLNTEAF
TRBV7-2	many	TRBJ1-2	ASSLAGEGLYGYT
TRBV3-1	many	TRBJ2-2	ASSQAGYTGELF
TRBV20-1	few	TRBJ2-2	SATPPTGELF
TRBV6-6	few	TRBJ2-1	ATHSLLAGEQF